This TCR beta chain stems from a study of blood T cell repertoires in COVID-19. Produced via immunoSEQ multiplex PCR; TCRdb's table is partial and in-frame only. This sample carries over 100,000 clones, 86% of them seen once, and the ten largest clones take over 10%. Germline CDR1 SNHLY, CDR2 FYNNEI. Between the trimmed V and J ends, which lost 7 bases and 2 bases, there was a span of 9 bases. This CDR3 is built from 13 residues. Sequenced sample: peripheral blood. The chain is built from TRBV2 and TRBJ2-1, with D perhaps TRBD2 (5 bases). The sequence derives from a woman aged 70 to 79 with COVID-19, enrolled during active disease. The CDR3 DNA follows: TGTGCCAGCATTGAGGGAGCCTACAATGAGCAGTTCTTC. Translation: CASIEGAYNEQFF. The variable domain in full, completed from reference TRBV2 and TRBJ2-1, reads EPEVTQTPSHQVTQMGQEVILRCVPISNHLYFYWYRQILGQKVEFLVSFYNNEISEKSEIFDDQFSVERPDGSNFTLKIRSTKLEDSAMYFCASIEGAYNEQFFGPGTRLTVL.